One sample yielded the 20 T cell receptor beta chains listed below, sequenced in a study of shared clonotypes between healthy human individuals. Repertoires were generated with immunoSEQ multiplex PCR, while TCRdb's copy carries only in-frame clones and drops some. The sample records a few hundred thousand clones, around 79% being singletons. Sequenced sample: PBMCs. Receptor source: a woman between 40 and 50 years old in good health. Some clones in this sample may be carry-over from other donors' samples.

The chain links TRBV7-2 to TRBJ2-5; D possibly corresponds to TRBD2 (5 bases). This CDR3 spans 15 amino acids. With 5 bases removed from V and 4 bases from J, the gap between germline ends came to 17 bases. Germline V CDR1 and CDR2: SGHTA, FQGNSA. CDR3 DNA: TGTGCCAGCAGCCCCCTGGGGAGTTGGGCAGAGACCCAGTACTTC. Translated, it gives CASSPLGSWAETQYF.

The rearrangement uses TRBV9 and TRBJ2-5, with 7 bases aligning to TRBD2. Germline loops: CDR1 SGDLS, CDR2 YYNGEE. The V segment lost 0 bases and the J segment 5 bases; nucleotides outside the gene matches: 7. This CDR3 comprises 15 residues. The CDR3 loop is CASSVAWREMETQYF. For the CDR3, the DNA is TGTGCCAGCAGCGTAGCTTGGCGGGAGATGGAGACCCAGTACTTC. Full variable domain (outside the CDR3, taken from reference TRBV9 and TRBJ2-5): DSGVTQTPKHLITATGQRVTLRCSPRSGDLSVYWYQQSLDQGLQFLIQYYNGEERAKGNILERFSAQQFPDLHSELNLSSLELGDSALYFCASSVAWREMETQYFGPGTRLLVL.

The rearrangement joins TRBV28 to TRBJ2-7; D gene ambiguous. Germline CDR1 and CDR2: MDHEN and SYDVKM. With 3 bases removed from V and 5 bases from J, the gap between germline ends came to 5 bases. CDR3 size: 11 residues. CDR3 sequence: CASSFYHEQYF. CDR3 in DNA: TGTGCCAGCAGTTTTTACCACGAGCAGTACTTC.

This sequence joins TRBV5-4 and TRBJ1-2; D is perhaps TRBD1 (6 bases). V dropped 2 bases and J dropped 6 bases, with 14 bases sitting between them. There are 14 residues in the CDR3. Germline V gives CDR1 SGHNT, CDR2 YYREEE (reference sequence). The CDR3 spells CASSLEGGVDGYTF. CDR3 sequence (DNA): TGTGCCAGCAGCTTAGAAGGGGGAGTAGATGGCTACACCTTC.

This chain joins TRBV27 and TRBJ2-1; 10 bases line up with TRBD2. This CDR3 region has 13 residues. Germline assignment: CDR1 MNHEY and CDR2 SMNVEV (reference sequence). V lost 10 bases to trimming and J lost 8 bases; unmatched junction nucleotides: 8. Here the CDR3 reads CATKLAGVHEQFF. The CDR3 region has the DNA TGTGCCACCAAGCTAGCGGGAGTGCATGAGCAGTTCTTC.

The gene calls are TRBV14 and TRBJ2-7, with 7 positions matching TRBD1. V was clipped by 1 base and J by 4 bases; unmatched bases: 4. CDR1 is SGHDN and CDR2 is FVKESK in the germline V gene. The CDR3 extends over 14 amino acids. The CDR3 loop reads CASSQGQGLYEQYF. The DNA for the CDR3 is TGTGCCAGCAGCCAAGGACAGGGCTTATACGAGCAGTACTTC.

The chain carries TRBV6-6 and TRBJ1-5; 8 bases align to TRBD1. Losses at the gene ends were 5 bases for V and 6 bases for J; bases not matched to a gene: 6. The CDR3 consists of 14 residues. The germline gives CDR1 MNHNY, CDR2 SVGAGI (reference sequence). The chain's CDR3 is CASSNPDRAQPQHF. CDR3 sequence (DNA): TGTGCCAGCAGTAACCCGGACAGGGCTCAGCCCCAGCATTTT.

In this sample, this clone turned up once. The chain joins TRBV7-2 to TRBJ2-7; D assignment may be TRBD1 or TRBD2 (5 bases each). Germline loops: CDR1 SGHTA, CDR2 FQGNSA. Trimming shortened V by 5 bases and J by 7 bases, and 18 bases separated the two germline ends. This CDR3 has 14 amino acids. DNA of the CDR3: TGTGCCAGCAGCAAAACCGGGACGCCCGGGGAGCAGTACTTC. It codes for CASSKTGTPGEQYF.

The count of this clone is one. CDR3 sequence (DNA): TGTGCCAGCAGTTTACCGGTCGGGGCAGGGGGGAATGAGCAGTTCTTC. Protein sequence: CASSLPVGAGGNEQFF. The chain is built from TRBV28 and TRBJ2-1; TRBD1 might be the D (7 bases). The CDR3 is 16 amino acids. V was pared by 2 bases and J by 7 bases, with 18 bases between. Germline V gene lookup returns CDR1 MDHEN and CDR2 SYDVKM.

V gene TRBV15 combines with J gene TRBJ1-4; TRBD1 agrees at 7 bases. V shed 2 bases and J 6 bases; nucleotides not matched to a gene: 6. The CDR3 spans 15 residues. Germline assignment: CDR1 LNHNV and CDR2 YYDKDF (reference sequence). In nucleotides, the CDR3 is TGTGCCACCAGCAGAAACAGGGGCGAAGATGAAAAACTGTTTTTT. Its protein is CATSRNRGEDEKLFF.

Written as DNA, the CDR3 is TGTGCCAGCAGCGCCAGGCTACCTGAAGCTTTCTTT. Protein sequence: CASSARLPEAFF. V and J are TRBV7-8 and TRBJ1-1; the D is unclear. The CDR3 is 12 amino acids. Germline V gene sequence: CDR1 SGHVS, CDR2 FQNEAQ. V lost 5 bases and J lost 6, with 10 bases in between. The full variable domain, in which reference TRBV7-8 and TRBJ1-1 provide the parts outside the CDR3, is GAGVSQSPRYKVAKRGQDVALRCDPISGHVSLFWYQQALGQGPEFLTYFQNEAQLDKSGLPSDRFFAERPEGSVSTLKIQRTQQEDSAVYLCASSARLPEAFFGQGTRLTVV.

The CDR3 sequence is CASSAGLAGGIGTDTQYF. Written as DNA, the CDR3 is TGTGCCAGCAGCGCGGGACTAGCGGGAGGGATTGGAACAGATACGCAGTATTTT. This chain connects TRBV7-8 to TRBJ2-3; TRBD2 matches at 16 bases. Per germline, CDR1 SGHVS and CDR2 FQNEAQ. V gave up 5 bases and J gave up 3 bases; unmatched junction bases: 8. CDR3 length equals 18 residues.

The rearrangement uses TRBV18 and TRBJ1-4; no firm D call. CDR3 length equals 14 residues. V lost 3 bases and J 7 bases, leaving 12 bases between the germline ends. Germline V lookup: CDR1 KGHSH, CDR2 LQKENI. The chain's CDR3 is CASSPLDETEKLFF. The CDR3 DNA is TGTGCCAGCTCACCCCTCGATGAGACTGAAAAACTGTTTTTT.

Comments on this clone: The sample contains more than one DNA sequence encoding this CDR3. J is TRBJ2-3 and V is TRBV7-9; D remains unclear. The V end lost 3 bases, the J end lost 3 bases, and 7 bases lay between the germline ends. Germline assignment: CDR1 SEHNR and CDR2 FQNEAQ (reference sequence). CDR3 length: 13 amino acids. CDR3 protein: CASSFQGTDTQYF. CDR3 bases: TGTGCCAGCAGCTTTCAAGGTACAGATACGCAGTATTTT.

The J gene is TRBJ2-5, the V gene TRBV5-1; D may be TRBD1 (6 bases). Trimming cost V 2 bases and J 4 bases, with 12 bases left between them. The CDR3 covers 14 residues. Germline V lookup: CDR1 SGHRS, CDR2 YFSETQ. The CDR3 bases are TGCGCCAGCAGCTTAACCGCAGGGGCAGAGACCCAGTACTTC. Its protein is CASSLTAGAETQYF.

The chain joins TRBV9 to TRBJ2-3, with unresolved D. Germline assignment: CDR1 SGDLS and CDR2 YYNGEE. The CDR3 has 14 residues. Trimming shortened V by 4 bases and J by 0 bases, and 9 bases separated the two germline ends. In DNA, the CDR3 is TGTGCCAGCAGCCAAAGACTGAGCACAGATACGCAGTATTTT. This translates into CASSQRLSTDTQYF. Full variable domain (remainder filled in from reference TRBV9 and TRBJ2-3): DSGVTQTPKHLITATGQRVTLRCSPRSGDLSVYWYQQSLDQGLQFLIQYYNGEERAKGNILERFSAQQFPDLHSELNLSSLELGDSALYFCASSQRLSTDTQYFGPGTRLTVL.

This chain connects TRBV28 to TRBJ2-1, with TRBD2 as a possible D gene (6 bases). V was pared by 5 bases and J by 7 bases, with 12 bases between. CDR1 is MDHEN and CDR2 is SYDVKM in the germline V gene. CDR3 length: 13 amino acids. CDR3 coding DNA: TGTGCCAGCAGTCCTCCGGGGGAGAATGAGCAGTTCTTC. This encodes CASSPPGENEQFF.

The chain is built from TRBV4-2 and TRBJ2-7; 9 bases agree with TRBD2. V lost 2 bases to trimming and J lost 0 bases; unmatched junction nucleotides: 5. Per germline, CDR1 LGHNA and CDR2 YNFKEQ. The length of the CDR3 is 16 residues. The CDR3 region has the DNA TGTGCCAGCAGCCAAAGCCTAGCGGGAAGCTCCTACGAGCAGTACTTC. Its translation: CASSQSLAGSSYEQYF.

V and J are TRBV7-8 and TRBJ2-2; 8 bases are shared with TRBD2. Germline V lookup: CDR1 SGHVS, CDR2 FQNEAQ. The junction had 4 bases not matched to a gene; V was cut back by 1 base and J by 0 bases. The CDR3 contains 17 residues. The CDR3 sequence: CASSLELADANTGELFF. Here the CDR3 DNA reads TGTGCCAGCAGCTTAGAACTAGCGGACGCGAACACCGGGGAGCTGTTTTTT.

The CDR3 coding sequence is TGTGCCAGCAGTGTGCAGGGAAACACCATATATTTT. Its translation is CASSVQGNTIYF. The chain joins TRBV2 to TRBJ1-3; D not certain. This CDR3 is built from 12 residues. The V gene lost 4 bases and the J gene lost 4 bases, with 5 bases spanning the gap. Germline V gene sequence: CDR1 SNHLY, CDR2 FYNNEI.